The 11 T cell receptor beta chains in this list originate from one sample, sequenced in a study of blood T cell repertoires in COVID-19. Profiled with immunoSEQ multiplex PCR; TCRdb holds only in-frame clones, not every one. Among fewer than 200,000 clones listed, around 80% were seen once. The specimen sequenced was peripheral blood. The receptors were gathered from a woman in her seventies who had recovered from COVID-19.

This chain joins TRBV7-2 and TRBJ2-3, with 11 bases identical to TRBD2. Trimming removed 5 bases from V and 0 bases from J; junction bases left unmatched: 7. Germline V lookup: CDR1 SGHTA, CDR2 FQGNSA. CDR3 length equals 17 residues. As DNA, the CDR3 is TGTGCCAGCAGCCCGCGACTAGCGGGGCCTAGCACAGATACGCAGTATTTT. Its protein product is CASSPRLAGPSTDTQYF.

This rearrangement joins TRBV27 to TRBJ1-1; perhaps TRBD1 as D (6 bases). Trimming removed 3 bases from V and 2 bases from J, with 10 bases in between. The CDR3 totals 14 residues. CDR1 is MNHEY, CDR2 SMNVEV, per germline (reference sequence). The CDR3 is CASSFGQRNTEAFF. The CDR3 coding sequence is TGTGCCAGCAGTTTCGGACAGCGCAACACTGAAGCTTTCTTT.

The chain has TRBV20-1 and TRBJ2-2; 7 bases are a match to TRBD1. Unmatched junction bases numbered 8, after V lost 3 bases and J lost 4 bases. Germline V CDR1 and CDR2: DFQATT, SNEGSKA (reference sequence). CDR3 length: 15 amino acids. The CDR3 DNA reads TGCAGTGCTAGTAGGGGGCGCTGGCCCACCGGGGAGCTGTTTTTT. Encoded protein: CSASRGRWPTGELFF.

The gene calls are TRBV6-5 and TRBJ2-6, with D possibly being TRBD2 (5 bases). The CDR3 has 15 amino acids. Trimming removed 6 bases from V and 4 bases from J, with 13 bases in between. Germline V gene sequence: CDR1 MNHEY, CDR2 SVGAGI. Here the CDR3 reads CASRRGLSGANVLTF. CDR3 coding DNA: TGTGCCAGCAGGCGAGGGTTGTCCGGGGCCAACGTCCTGACTTTC.

CDR3 nucleotide sequence: TGTGCCAGCAGCCAAGATTGGGCAGGGGTCGAGCAGTACTTC. This sequence encodes CASSQDWAGVEQYF. The gene calls are TRBV3-1 (or the pseudogene TRBV3-2) and TRBJ2-7, with D maybe TRBD1 (6 bases). The CDR3 is 14 residues long. Germline V gives CDR1 LGHDT, CDR2 YNNKEL (reference sequence). Trimming left V 0 bases short and J 6 bases short, with 12 bases between.

The chain is built from TRBV24-1 and TRBJ2-5, with TRBD1 matching over 9 bases. The ends lost 5 bases at V and 5 bases at J; junction bases unmatched: 8. Germline CDR1 and CDR2: KGHDR and SFDVKD. The CDR3 is 15 residues long. This CDR3 is CATSAGQGWGETQYF. CDR3 DNA: TGTGCCACCAGTGCCGGACAGGGGTGGGGGGAGACCCAGTACTTC.

The chain combines TRBV5-1 with TRBJ2-2, with 8 bases fitting TRBD1. V lost 4 bases and J lost 4; bases outside the gene matches: 6. This CDR3 is 15 amino acids long. CDR1 and CDR2 (germline): SGHRS, YFSETQ. The CDR3, as DNA: TGCGCCAGCAGCCCAGGGGGCGCGGGCACCGGGGAGCTGTTTTTT. Translated: CASSPGGAGTGELFF.

This clone was observed a few times. J is TRBJ2-7 and V is TRBV18; 11 bases are shared with TRBD2. Germline lookup yields CDR1 KGHSH and CDR2 LQKENI. This CDR3 has 14 amino acids. J was trimmed by 4 bases and V by 2 bases; bases with no gene match: 1. The CDR3: CASSPLAGGYEQYF. The CDR3 DNA follows: TGTGCCAGCTCACCATTAGCGGGAGGGTACGAGCAGTACTTC.

The V gene is TRBV6-5, the J gene TRBJ1-1, with 9 bases identical to TRBD1. Looked up from germline, CDR1 is MNHEY and CDR2 is SVGAGI. With 6 bases clipped from V and 5 bases from J, the junction kept 7 bases outside the gene matches. The CDR3 runs 14 residues. CDR3 region: CASRDTGGLTEAFF. In DNA form, the CDR3 reads TGTGCCAGCAGGGACACAGGGGGCCTGACTGAAGCTTTCTTT.

V is TRBV5-4 and J is TRBJ2-7, with 9 bases matching TRBD1. The junction had 3 bases not matched to a gene; V was cut back by 0 bases and J by 5 bases. The CDR3 runs 14 residues. The germline gives CDR1 SGHNT, CDR2 YYREEE (reference sequence). The CDR3 region is CASSLDRGRHEQYF. In DNA, the CDR3 is TGTGCCAGCAGCTTGGACAGGGGGCGACACGAGCAGTACTTC.

The CDR3 here is CASSIGAGTYEQYF. In nucleotides, the CDR3 is TGTGCCAGTAGTATAGGGGCAGGAACCTACGAGCAGTACTTC. V and J are TRBV19 and TRBJ2-7; unclear D gene. There are 14 residues in the CDR3. V dropped 1 base and J dropped 2 bases, with 9 bases sitting between them. CDR1 is LNHDA and CDR2 is SQIVND in the germline V gene (reference sequence).